The T cell receptor (beta chain) described here comes from a study of blood T cells in healthy people across ages. The use of a sample-barcoded 5' primer and a J-beta primer mix characterized a second PCR of roughly 7 to 12 cycles. A 12-random-nucleotide template-switch adaptor tagged each cDNA molecule. A single record per CDR3 protein comes from TCRdb applying MiXCR to the 5' RACE reads. Of 500,000 to 600,000 distinct CDR3 sequences detected, approximately 30% appear once; the ten largest clones hold approximately 18%. Study conclusions and caveats: Long-lived donors exceeded aged donors in naive CD4+ cells and diversity. Because donor CMV status was unknown, expanded clonotype changes were possibly confounded.

This clonotype was detected a few times. Its target is unknown. Isolation of PBMCs gave at least 7 million cells per sample. V lost 8 bases and J lost 0; bases outside the gene matches: 6. Germline assignment: CDR1 SEHNR and CDR2 FQNEAQ (reference sequence). This CDR3 contains 14 residues. This sequence joins TRBV7-9 and TRBJ1-2; TRBD1 aligns across 7 bases. The TCR originated in a woman between 70 and 85 years old in good health. The sequencing input was blood. CDR3 bases: TGTGCCAGCGGCACACAGGGGTCTAACTATGGCTACACCTTC. This translates into CASGTQGSNYGYTF.